Detailed here is one T cell receptor beta chain. Its antigen specificity is not known. This specimen comes from a study of T cells expressing NK-cell markers (TCRdb year 2020). Turning to the overall study: In sorted CD3+CD56+NKG2C+, CD3+CD56+NKG2C- and CD3+CD56-NKG2C+ T-cell subsets from several donors, TCR beta-chain repertoires were profiled. Among the eight sequenced donors, only one was HCMV-seronegative, while the other seven were HCMV-seropositive. The study sequenced eight donors, all healthy volunteers chosen at random: three men and five women. Sequencing of the libraries produced 2 x 150 bp reads on Illumina HiSeq 2000/2500, MiSeq or NextSeq.

HCMV serostatus was determined by detecting HCMV-specific IgG in serum with a commercial ELISA kit. Ficoll density gradient centrifugation was used to isolate peripheral blood mononuclear cells from blood. Spanning cysteine to phenylalanine, the CDR3 consists of 15 amino acids. DNA for this receptor is not on file. CDR1 SGHAT and CDR2 FQNNGV are derived from the germline V gene. For sequencing, an Illumina HiSeq 2000 was employed. The TCR beta cDNA libraries were made using 5'RACE template switching, a step that added both a universal primer site and unique molecular identifiers. cDNA synthesis was primed from the TCR beta constant segment, followed by two successive PCR amplification steps. In the authors' own workflow: MIGEC was used to demultiplex reads and group the reads by UMI, and MiTCR was used to assemble and quantify clonotypes. Only TCR cDNA sequences supported by at least two reads were kept to exclude erroneous sequences. The tcR package was used for downstream repertoire analysis, and clonotypes were matched between fractions using CDR3 nucleotide sequence together with V segment. Antigen specificity was annotated against VDJdb with VDJmatch, allowing one amino acid substitution in CDR3. TCRdb reprocessed the reads and lists each CDR3 protein sequence as a single entry, with no DNA. TCRdb's processing, not the authors', yielded these V and J calls. The sample table includes approximately 550,000 distinct CDR3 sequences. The ten largest clones capture under 4.5% of the sample.

Overall study outcomes, separate from this receptor: In a handful of donors, the dominant CD3+CD56+NKG2C+ clonotypes ranked among the top 10 CD8+ clonotypes, making up 1.0-7.0% of CD8+ T cells. It remained unclear whether the expanded NKG2C-expressing T cell clones were specific for HCMV antigens. Those dominant clonotypes were again the most abundant among CD3+CD56-NKG2C+ cells in a few donors, at roughly 25-65%.

The sample taken for sequencing was blood T cells: a sorted CD56 or NKG2C T cell subset, CD4+ or CD8+ T cells, or bulk PBMC T cells (not recorded which). This sequence originates from a man aged 18 to 35 in good health. Donor details come from another sample of the same person, matched by shared clones. The rearrangement combines TRBV11-2 with TRBJ2-2; TCRdb's D call, TRBD2, is unchecked because there is no DNA. The CDR3 reads as follows: CASSRGNTNTGELFF.